What follows are 22 T cell receptor beta chains derived from one specimen sequenced in a study of blood T cells in healthy people across ages. Primers used in a second PCR of about 6 to 12 cycles were a sample-barcoded 5' primer and a J-beta primer mix. TCRdb redid the calling of the 5' RACE reads with MiXCR, one entry per CDR3 protein. The profile shows hundreds of thousands of distinct CDR3 sequences, about 30% of them singletons. Sequenced sample: blood. These receptor sequences come from a woman of 80 years or more in good health.

V gene TRBV6-2 or TRBV6-3 combines with J gene TRBJ2-3; D is uncertain. The CDR3 extends over 13 amino acids. V was pared by 4 bases and J by 2 bases, with 7 bases between. Germline V CDR1 and CDR2: MNHEY, SVGEGT. The CDR3 nucleotides are TGTGCCAGCAGTTGGGCCAACACAGATACGCAGTATTTT. This encodes CASSWANTDTQYF.

This rearrangement joins TRBV10-3 to TRBJ1-1; perhaps TRBD1 as D (5 bases). Germline V gives CDR1 ENHRY, CDR2 SYGVKD. The V end lost 5 bases, the J end lost 1 base, and 11 bases lay between the germline ends. This CDR3 region has 14 residues. CDR3 sequence reads: CAISPDGGNTEAFF. Here the CDR3 DNA reads TGTGCCATCAGTCCGGACGGGGGGAACACTGAAGCTTTCTTT.

Many counts were recorded for this clonotype. V is TRBV6-1 and J is TRBJ2-1; tentatively, D is TRBD1 or TRBD2 (5 bases each). V dropped 10 bases and J dropped 2 bases, with 15 bases sitting between them. The CDR3 is made up of 14 amino acids. Germline V gene sequence: CDR1 MNHNS, CDR2 SASEGT. In nucleotides, the CDR3 is TGTGCCACGGGCCGGGACCGAGCCTACAATGAGCAGTTCTTC. Amino acid sequence: CATGRDRAYNEQFF.

This clonotype was picked up many times. V gene TRBV4-2 combines with J gene TRBJ2-3; no clear D gene. The CDR3 consists of 14 residues. Germline V CDR1 and CDR2: LGHNA, YNFKEQ. With 6 bases removed from V and 0 bases from J, the gap between germline ends came to 10 bases. The CDR3: CASRIGLSTDTQYF. The CDR3 DNA is TGTGCCAGCAGGATCGGGCTTAGCACAGATACGCAGTATTTT.

This clonotype showed up many times. This sequence joins TRBV13 and TRBJ1-5, with D hard to call. CDR3 length equals 15 residues. Germline values: CDR1 PRHDT, CDR2 FYEKMQ (reference sequence). V was cut by 0 bases and J by 1 base, with 7 bases left in between. CDR3 sequence: CASSLGITSNQPQHF. CDR3 in DNA: TGTGCCAGCAGCTTAGGCATAACGAGCAATCAGCCCCAGCATTTT.

This clonotype turned up a few times. A much larger clone differs by one base, so this may be a read error. This rearrangement joins TRBV12-3 or TRBV12-4 to TRBJ2-7; 10 positions agree with TRBD2. This CDR3 is built from 18 residues. CDR3 DNA: TGTGCCGGCAGTCCCCCGTCTAGCGGGGGTCTCCAAACCTACGAGCAGTACTTC. Translating gives CAGSPPSSGGLQTYEQYF.

This clonotype was picked up many times. The chain uses TRBV9 and TRBJ1-3; 8 bases align to TRBD1. CDR1 SGDLS and CDR2 YYNGEE come from the germline V gene. The CDR3 runs 17 residues. V dropped 3 bases and J dropped 0; count of bases not matched to a gene: 8. The CDR3 DNA reads as TGTGCCAGCAGCGCCCCGCCGGGACAGGTCTCTGGAAACACCATATATTTT. This sequence encodes CASSAPPGQVSGNTIYF.

The chain links TRBV9 to TRBJ1-1, with D unresolved. V lost 4 bases and J 2 bases, leaving 6 bases between the germline ends. The V gene's germline CDR1 is SGDLS and CDR2 YYNGEE. The CDR3 loop spans 12 amino acids. The CDR3 bases are TGTGCCAGCAGCCGACACAACACTGAAGCTTTCTTT. This translates into CASSRHNTEAFF.

The chain employs TRBV7-9 and TRBJ2-5, with 8 bases fitting TRBD1. The end of the DNA is better explained by TRBJ2-7, so the J call may be wrong. Germline CDR1 and CDR2: SEHNR and FQNEAQ (reference sequence). This CDR3 spans 14 amino acids. CDR3 sequence (DNA): TGTGCCAGCAGCCCTCCGACAGGGGACTACGAGCAGTACTTC. Its translation: CASSPPTGDYEQYF.

In its sample, this clonotype was seen a few times. The chain uses TRBV10-3 and TRBJ1-3, with 9 bases fitting TRBD1. Germline values: CDR1 ENHRY, CDR2 SYGVKD. The V segment lost 2 bases and the J segment 3 bases; nucleotides outside the gene matches: 2. This CDR3 is 15 amino acids long. The CDR3 sequence: CAISETGGLGNTIYF. CDR3 coding DNA: TGTGCCATCAGTGAGACAGGGGGCCTTGGAAACACCATATATTTT.

The V and J genes are TRBV28 and TRBJ1-5; D gene uncertain. Per germline, CDR1 MDHEN and CDR2 SYDVKM. Trimming shortened V by 5 bases and J by 9 bases, and 11 bases separated the two germline ends. The length of the CDR3 is 12 residues. The CDR3 nucleotides are TGTGCCAGCAGTACCCCCATCCGGCCCCAGCATTTT. Its translation is CASSTPIRPQHF.

This sequence joins TRBV4-3 and TRBJ2-7, with 9 bases lining up with TRBD2. The junction had 4 bases not matched to a gene; V was cut back by 0 bases and J by 4 bases. Germline CDR1 and CDR2: LGHNA and YSLEER. CDR3 length equals 15 residues. CDR3 region: CASSQDSLAGYEQYF. CDR3 in DNA: TGCGCCAGCAGCCAAGATTCCCTAGCGGGGTACGAGCAGTACTTC.

The chain carries TRBV4-2 and TRBJ1-4, with 7 positions matching TRBD1. The CDR3 is made up of 16 amino acids. The V segment lost 0 bases and the J segment 8 bases; nucleotides outside the gene matches: 9. The germline V gene has CDR1 LGHNA and CDR2 YNFKEQ. The CDR3 sequence: CASSQDLDRVEEKLFF. CDR3 in DNA: TGTGCCAGCAGCCAAGATCTCGACAGGGTAGAGGAAAAACTGTTTTTT.

V usage is TRBV12-3 or TRBV12-4 and J usage is TRBJ2-3; D assignment may be TRBD1 or TRBD2 (5 bases each). This CDR3 has 15 residues. V was cut by 1 base and J by 4 bases, with 12 bases left in between. CDR3 residues: CASSLGGVCADTQYF. CDR3 in DNA: TGTGCCAGCAGTTTAGGAGGGGTTTGCGCAGATACGCAGTATTTT.

As to this clonotype: One base away lies a much larger clone, so this may be a sequencing read error. The V and J genes are TRBV5-1 and TRBJ2-5, with 8 bases that match TRBD1. The J call is in doubt because the DNA end fits TRBJ2-7 better. CDR3 length: 14 residues. The germline CDR1 and CDR2 sequences are SGHRS and YFSETQ. In DNA form, the CDR3 reads TGCGCCGGCAGCTTGTTAGGACAGGGTTACGAGCAGTACTTC. Encoded protein: CAGSLLGQGYEQYF.

Many counts were recorded for this clonotype. The chain employs TRBV5-6 and TRBJ2-3; no clear D gene. Trimming took off 0 bases at V and 2 bases at J, with 10 bases between the two ends. The CDR3 is 15 amino acids. Germline V gene data show CDR1 as SGHDT and CDR2 as YYEEEE. The chain's CDR3 is CASSLGPGSTDTQYF. The CDR3 DNA sequence: TGTGCCAGCAGCTTGGGCCCGGGCTCCACAGATACGCAGTATTTT.

This clonotype was observed a few times. V gene TRBV2 combines with J gene TRBJ2-2; TRBD2 might be the D (6 bases). The ends were cut back, 6 bases at V and 1 base at J, with 15 bases in the middle. This CDR3 has 16 residues. CDR1 and CDR2 (germline): SNHLY, FYNNEI. In DNA form, the CDR3 reads TGTGCCAGCAGGCGGGACGGGGGATTGAACACCGGGGAGCTGTTTTTT. Translated: CASRRDGGLNTGELFF.

This clonotype has at least ten counts. The chain uses TRBV7-9 and TRBJ2-7; D is ambiguous. Germline V CDR1 and CDR2: SEHNR, FQNEAQ (reference sequence). V was clipped by 4 bases and J by 2 bases, with 9 bases between them. The CDR3 is 13 residues long. In nucleotides, the CDR3 is TGTGCCAGCAGCTACTCGAAGACCTACGAGCAGTACTTC. Translation gives CASSYSKTYEQYF. The entire variable domain, with the rest obtained from reference TRBV7-9 and TRBJ2-7, is as follows: DTGVSQNPRHKITKRGQNVTFRCDPISEHNRLYWYRQTLGQGPEFLTYFQNEAQLEKSRLLSDRFSAERPKGSFSTLEIQRTEQGDSAMYLCASSYSKTYEQYFGPGTRLTVT.

As regards this clonotype: This could be a read error, since a much larger clone is one nucleotide away. V is TRBV28 and J is TRBJ2-7, with 9 bases identical to TRBD1. Germline CDR1 reads MDHEN; CDR2 reads SYDVKM. The CDR3 extends over 15 amino acids. Trimming removed 5 bases from V and 7 bases from J; junction bases left unmatched: 12. The CDR3: CASSRPGTGSNEQYF. Here the CDR3 DNA reads TGTGCCAGCAGTCGACCCGGGACAGGGTCAAATGAGCAGTACTTC. The full variable domain, with the rest looked up from reference TRBV28 and TRBJ2-7, is DVKVTQSSRYLVKRTGEKVFLECVQDMDHENMFWYRQDPGLGLRLIYFSYDVKMKEKGDIPEGYSVSREKKERFSLILESASTNQTSMYLCASSRPGTGSNEQYFGPGTRLTVT.

This clonotype showed up many times. This may arise from a read error, as a much more abundant clone is one base away. This sequence joins TRBV29-1 and TRBJ2-2; 8 bases match TRBD1. This CDR3 comprises 13 residues. The V gene's germline CDR1 is SQVTM and CDR2 ANQGSEA. CDR3 DNA sequence: TGCAGCGCAACCCAGGGGGCGGGCGGGGAGCGGTTTTTT. As protein: CSATQGAGGERFF.

The gene calls are TRBV30 and TRBJ1-1; 7 nucleotides match TRBD1. The CDR3 extends over 13 amino acids. With 0 bases clipped from V and 3 bases from J, the junction kept 1 base outside the gene matches. The germline V gene encodes CDR1 GTSNPN and CDR2 SVGIG (reference sequence). Here the CDR3 DNA reads TGTGCCTGGAGTGTGCAGGGGGACACTGAAGCTTTCTTT. Its translation: CAWSVQGDTEAFF. The full variable domain, rest sourced from reference TRBV30 and TRBJ1-1, is SQTIHQWPATLVQPVGSPLSLECTVEGTSNPNLYWYRQAAGRGLQLLFYSVGIGQISSEVPQNLSASRPQDRQFILSSKKLLLSDSGFYLCAWSVQGDTEAFFGQGTRLTVV.

This clonotype appeared many times. The chain recombines TRBV2 with TRBJ2-7; TRBD2 aligns across 12 bases. CDR1 is SNHLY, CDR2 FYNNEI, per germline. The trim removed 5 bases at V and 3 bases at J, leaving 5 bases unmatched. This CDR3 is built from 15 residues. The DNA for the CDR3 is TGTGCCAGCAGTCCAACTAGCGGGGGGAACTACGAGCAGTACTTC. Translation: CASSPTSGGNYEQYF.